One sample yielded the 32 T cell receptor beta chains listed below, sequenced in a study of blood T cell repertoires in COVID-19. Data came from immunoSEQ multiplex PCR; TCRdb stores just in-frame clones and leaves some out. The table lists tens of thousands of clones, approximately 80% of them singletons. Material for sequencing was peripheral blood. These receptors all come from a human donor in a cohort sampled during active COVID-19.

J is TRBJ1-6 and V is TRBV2; D uncertain. This CDR3 has 17 residues. The V end lost 4 bases, the J end lost 0 bases, and 13 bases lay between the germline ends. The germline V gene encodes CDR1 SNHLY and CDR2 FYNNEI. CDR3 amino acids: CASSGGGLSSYNSPLHF. The DNA of the CDR3 is TGTGCCAGCAGTGGCGGAGGTTTAAGCTCCTATAATTCACCCCTCCACTTT.

The table lists this clone with a few counts. The chain links TRBV6-5 to TRBJ2-7; possibly TRBD2 for D (5 bases). This CDR3 has 13 amino acids. V gave up 6 bases and J gave up 3 bases, with 12 bases separating them. Germline assignment: CDR1 MNHEY and CDR2 SVGAGI. The DNA of the CDR3 is TGTGCCAGCAGCCTACGGGGTTACTACGAGCAGTACTTC. Its protein product is CASSLRGYYEQYF.

This chain connects TRBV6-6 to TRBJ2-7, with unresolved D. Trimming cost V 5 bases and J 6 bases, with 5 bases left between them. In germline, CDR1 is MNHNY, CDR2 SVGAGI (reference sequence). The CDR3 contains 10 residues. In DNA form, the CDR3 reads TGTGCCAGCAGTCCTCTCGAGCAGTACTTC. It is translated as CASSPLEQYF.

This chain joins TRBV6-5 and TRBJ2-5; a weak D match, TRBD2 (6 bases). Between the trimmed V and J ends, which lost 6 bases and 5 bases, there was a span of 13 bases. The CDR3 extends over 13 amino acids. Germline assignment: CDR1 MNHEY and CDR2 SVGAGI. CDR3 in DNA: TGTGCCAGCAGGGCTAGCGCTTCGGAGACCCAGTACTTC. Translated, it gives CASRASASETQYF.

The chain is built from TRBV11-2 and TRBJ2-7; D possibly corresponds to TRBD1 (7 bases). Trimming removed 5 bases from V and 2 bases from J, with 16 bases in between. This CDR3 is built from 15 residues. CDR1 SGHAT and CDR2 FQNNGV come from the germline V gene. The CDR3 reads CASSPGGTGTYEQYF. CDR3 in DNA: TGTGCCAGCAGCCCAGGGGGGACGGGGACCTACGAGCAGTACTTC.

The V call is TRBV5-4, the J call TRBJ2-1; 9 positions agree with TRBD2. Germline CDR1 SGHNT, CDR2 YYREEE (reference sequence). The CDR3 has 15 amino acids. V lost 0 bases to trimming and J lost 4 bases; unmatched junction nucleotides: 2. CDR3 amino acids: CASSLGLAGYNEQFF. The CDR3 DNA reads as TGTGCCAGCAGCTTGGGGCTAGCGGGATACAATGAGCAGTTCTTC.

This clone turned up a few times. This chain links TRBV19 with TRBJ1-2; the D gene is possibly TRBD1 (5 bases). The CDR3 covers 14 residues. CDR1 is LNHDA and CDR2 is SQIVND in the germline V gene (reference sequence). V gave up 5 bases and J gave up 7 bases, with 17 bases separating them. The CDR3 bases are TGTGCCAGTAGTTCCCGGGACGCGGAGGGTGGCTACACCTTC. Translated, it gives CASSSRDAEGGYTF. Using reference TRBV19 and TRBJ1-2 for the parts outside the CDR3, the full variable domain is DGGITQSPKYLFRKEGQNVTLSCEQNLNHDAMYWYRQDPGQGLRLIYYSQIVNDFQKGDIAEGYSVSREKKESFPLTVTSAQKNPTAFYLCASSSRDAEGGYTFGSGTRLTVV.

This clone turned up a few times. This chain connects TRBV15 to TRBJ2-3; a weak D match, TRBD2 (6 bases). The CDR3 is 17 amino acids. Germline CDR1 is LNHNV and CDR2 is YYDKDF (reference sequence). V shed 1 base and J shed 4 bases, with 18 bases lying between them. The DNA of the CDR3 is TGTGCCACCAGCAGAGGGGCCGGGACTCCCCGTCCAGATACGCAGTATTTT. Its protein product is CATSRGAGTPRPDTQYF.

The chain couples TRBV6-6 to TRBJ1-1, with D possibly matching TRBD1 (6 bases). CDR1 is MNHNY and CDR2 is SVGAGI in the germline V gene (reference sequence). CDR3 length equals 13 residues. V lost 5 bases to trimming and J lost 1 base, with 8 bases between them. As DNA, the CDR3 is TGTGCCAGCAGTAGGGGACAGAACACTGAAGCTTTCTTT. It translates to CASSRGQNTEAFF.

The V gene is TRBV15, the J gene TRBJ2-3, with a possible D match to TRBD2 (5 bases). CDR3 length: 16 residues. Deletions cut 1 base from V and 3 bases from J, with 14 bases between. Germline CDR1 LNHNV, CDR2 YYDKDF (reference sequence). The DNA of the CDR3 is TGTGCCACCAGCAGAGGGCGGGCGTTTGGTACAGATACGCAGTATTTT. Translating it yields CATSRGRAFGTDTQYF. The full variable domain, with the rest looked up from reference TRBV15 and TRBJ2-3, is DAMVIQNPRYQVTQFGKPVTLSCSQTLNHNVMYWYQQKSSQAPKLLFHYYDKDFNNEADTPDNFQSRRPNTSFCFLDIRSPGLGDTAMYLCATSRGRAFGTDTQYFGPGTRLTVL.

V usage is TRBV29-1 and J usage is TRBJ2-1, with 7 bases identical to TRBD1. The CDR3 is made up of 16 amino acids. Germline CDR1 is SQVTM and CDR2 is ANQGSEA. The junction had 9 bases not matched to a gene; V was cut back by 1 base and J by 3 bases. The CDR3 region is CSVEVFPRGLYNEQFF. The CDR3 DNA reads as TGCAGCGTTGAAGTTTTTCCGAGGGGGCTCTACAATGAGCAGTTCTTC.

The rearrangement uses TRBV29-1 and TRBJ1-1; 9 positions agree with TRBD1. This CDR3 is built from 14 residues. V shed 4 bases, J shed 3 bases, and the junction held 6 bases outside the gene matches. Germline-derived CDR1 and CDR2 are SQVTM and ANQGSEA. The CDR3 bases are TGCAGCGTTGCCCTGGGACAGGGTCACACTGAAGCTTTCTTT. Protein sequence: CSVALGQGHTEAFF.

The chain is built from TRBV7-3 and TRBJ2-2; the D gene is possibly TRBD2 (5 bases). CDR3 length equals 15 residues. Trimming cost V 2 bases and J 0 bases, with 7 bases left between them. CDR1 and CDR2 from the germline V gene are SGHTA and FQGTGA. Here the CDR3 reads CASSLGLANTGELFF. The DNA for the CDR3 is TGTGCCAGCAGCTTAGGACTGGCGAACACCGGGGAGCTGTTTTTT.

The rearrangement joins TRBV9 to TRBJ2-1; 10 bases agree with TRBD2. Trimming at V came to 1 base and at J to 0 bases, leaving 4 bases not matched to a gene. CDR3 length equals 17 residues. Per the germline V gene, CDR1 is SGDLS and CDR2 is YYNGEE. The DNA for the CDR3 is TGTGCCAGCAGCGTATTATCTAGCGGGAGCTCCTACAATGAGCAGTTCTTC. Protein sequence: CASSVLSSGSSYNEQFF.

The V call is TRBV6-2 or TRBV6-3, the J call TRBJ1-5; 7 bases are a match to TRBD1. The CDR3 is 15 amino acids. Unmatched junction bases numbered 5, after V lost 0 bases and J lost 6 bases. Germline CDR1 reads MNHEY; CDR2 reads SVGEGT. The CDR3 DNA reads as TGTGCCAGCAGTTACTCGACAGGGTTTGGTCAGCCCCAGCATTTT. Its protein product is CASSYSTGFGQPQHF.

CDR3 in DNA: TGTGCCAGCAAAGGACAGACCTCGAGCAATCAGCCCCAGCATTTT. Amino acids: CASKGQTSSNQPQHF. V and J are TRBV6-1 and TRBJ1-5; a possible D gene is TRBD1 (6 bases). Germline lookup yields CDR1 MNHNS and CDR2 SASEGT. This CDR3 region has 15 residues. Deletions cut 7 bases from V and 1 base from J, with 14 bases between.

This clone occurred a few times. The chain employs TRBV7-3 and TRBJ2-1; 10 nucleotides agree with TRBD2. The CDR3 covers 22 residues. V lost 1 base, J lost 7 bases, and 25 bases stayed unmatched. Germline V lookup: CDR1 SGHTA, CDR2 FQGTGA. CDR3 sequence (DNA): TGTGCCAGCAGCTTAATTCCCCGGCCCGCCCCGGGACTAGCGAGCGCAAGGAATGAGCAGTTCTTC. Its protein is CASSLIPRPAPGLASARNEQFF. Complete variable domain (other parts from reference TRBV7-3 and TRBJ2-1): GAGVSQTPSNKVTEKGKYVELRCDPISGHTALYWYRQSLGQGPEFLIYFQGTGAADDSGLPNDRFFAVRPEGSVSTLKIQRTERGDSAVYLCASSLIPRPAPGLASARNEQFFGPGTRLTVL.

The chain recombines TRBV24-1 with TRBJ2-7; D possibly corresponds to TRBD1 (5 bases). The V gene lost 3 bases and the J gene lost 3 bases, with 14 bases spanning the gap. CDR1 is KGHDR and CDR2 is SFDVKD in the germline V gene. The CDR3 extends over 15 amino acids. CDR3 sequence reads: CATSDKDSVLYEQYF. For the CDR3, the DNA is TGTGCCACCAGTGATAAAGACAGTGTACTCTACGAGCAGTACTTC.

V gene TRBV13 combines with J gene TRBJ2-5; 12 bases are shared with TRBD2. There are 16 residues in the CDR3. The V gene's germline CDR1 is PRHDT and CDR2 FYEKMQ (reference sequence). V trimming: 4 bases; J trimming: 2 bases; junction bases outside the gene matches: 5. Here the CDR3 reads CASSSRLAGEQETQYF. Here the CDR3 DNA reads TGTGCCAGCAGCTCCCGACTAGCGGGAGAACAAGAGACCCAGTACTTC.

The chain combines TRBV24-1 with TRBJ2-6, with D perhaps matching TRBD1 (5 bases). Per the germline V gene, CDR1 is KGHDR and CDR2 is SFDVKD. Between the trimmed V and J ends, which lost 0 bases and 0 bases, there was a span of 11 bases. CDR3 length equals 18 residues. The CDR3 DNA is TGTGCCACCAGTGATTTGCCAGGGTGGGACTCTGGGGCCAACGTCCTGACTTTC. Amino acid sequence: CATSDLPGWDSGANVLTF.

This chain links TRBV11-2 with TRBJ2-3; 8 bases align to TRBD2. CDR1 and CDR2 (germline): SGHAT, FQNNGV. Trimming cost V 3 bases and J 1 base; bases outside gene matches: 3. This CDR3 contains 15 residues. The CDR3: CASSFEGLGTDTQYF. For the CDR3, the DNA is TGTGCCAGCAGCTTCGAGGGACTAGGCACAGATACGCAGTATTTT.

The chain links TRBV27 to TRBJ2-1, with 9 bases fitting TRBD1. This CDR3 is 14 amino acids long. The V gene's germline CDR1 is MNHEY and CDR2 SMNVEV (reference sequence). The J segment lost 6 bases and the V segment lost 6 bases, leaving 6 bases of the junction unmatched. This CDR3 reads CASSLDRGGNEQFF. The CDR3 DNA sequence: TGTGCCAGCAGCCTCGACAGGGGGGGCAATGAGCAGTTCTTC.

This chain joins TRBV27 and TRBJ2-2; D is unresolved. V dropped 4 bases and J dropped 1 base, with 13 bases sitting between them. Germline V gene lookup returns CDR1 MNHEY and CDR2 SMNVEV (reference sequence). The CDR3 length is 16 residues. The CDR3 sequence: CASSSNVKRNTGELFF. CDR3 coding DNA: TGTGCCAGCAGTTCGAACGTGAAGAGGAACACCGGGGAGCTGTTTTTT.

The genes are TRBV24-1 and TRBJ2-2, with D hard to call. The CDR3 sequence is 14 residues long. The germline gives CDR1 KGHDR, CDR2 SFDVKD. V was trimmed by 6 bases and J by 2 bases, leaving 9 bases between them. Here the CDR3 reads CATSSRPNTGELFF. CDR3 sequence (DNA): TGTGCCACCAGTTCCAGGCCCAACACCGGGGAGCTGTTTTTT.

This clone was found once. The rearrangement links TRBV20-1 to TRBJ2-5, with no clear D. V was trimmed by 3 bases and J by 5 bases, leaving 7 bases between them. The V gene's germline CDR1 is DFQATT and CDR2 SNEGSKA (reference sequence). This CDR3 is built from 11 residues. CDR3 bases: TGCAGTGCTAGGTCCCTGGAGACCCAGTACTTC. Encoded protein: CSARSLETQYF.

This chain connects TRBV29-1 to TRBJ1-2, with TRBD1 matching over 7 bases. After removal of 1 base from V and 6 bases from J, the junction contained 8 bases not matched to a gene. The germline V gene has CDR1 SQVTM and CDR2 ANQGSEA. This CDR3 comprises 14 residues. The CDR3 DNA sequence: TGCAGCGTTGAAGTTCGACGCAGGGGGAATGGCTACACCTTC. Its protein product is CSVEVRRRGNGYTF. Filled out from reference TRBV29-1 and TRBJ1-2, the complete variable domain reads SAVISQKPSRDICQRGTSLTIQCQVDSQVTMMFWYRQQPGQSLTLIATANQGSEATYESGFVIDKFPISRPNLTFSTLTVSNMSPEDSSIYLCSVEVRRRGNGYTFGSGTRLTVV.

The gene calls are TRBV27 and TRBJ2-6; possibly TRBD1 for D (6 bases). Germline lookup yields CDR1 MNHEY and CDR2 SMNVEV (reference sequence). This CDR3 has 16 residues. Trimming pared 5 bases from V and 1 base from J, leaving 12 bases between. In DNA form, the CDR3 reads TGTGCCAGCAGTCCTACAGGGCCTTCTGGGGCCAACGTCCTGACTTTC. The encoded protein is CASSPTGPSGANVLTF.

The chain couples TRBV7-3 to TRBJ2-3; D gene uncertain. This CDR3 is built from 12 residues. The germline CDR1 and CDR2 sequences are SGHTA and FQGTGA. The V end was cut by 6 bases, the J end by 5 bases, with 9 bases between. CDR3 DNA: TGTGCCAGCAGTGAACCAGGAGATACGCAGTATTTT. Its translation is CASSEPGDTQYF.

This clone turned up a few times. The junction differs from germline at one of its ends, possibly a read error. V is TRBV7-8 and J is TRBJ1-2; no reliable D call. Germline V lookup: CDR1 SGHVS, CDR2 FQNEAQ. The CDR3 has 13 amino acids. The CDR3 here is CASSLAVDAAVLF. The CDR3 DNA reads as TGTGCCAGCAGCTTAGCCGTCGACGCAGCGGTTCTGTTC.

J is TRBJ2-7 and V is TRBV28, with D possibly TRBD2 on 5 matching bases. The length of the CDR3 is 14 residues. CDR1 and CDR2 (germline): MDHEN, SYDVKM. V was cut by 3 bases and J by 2 bases, with 11 bases left in between. CDR3 amino acids: CASSLGAQTYEQYF. CDR3 coding DNA: TGTGCCAGCAGTTTGGGAGCCCAGACCTACGAGCAGTACTTC.

The rearrangement uses TRBV9 and TRBJ1-1; D is possibly TRBD1 (5 bases). CDR1 SGDLS and CDR2 YYNGEE come from the germline V gene. This CDR3 contains 14 residues. The V end was cut by 0 bases, the J end by 8 bases, with 14 bases between. The CDR3 reads CASSVAWAGSEAFF. CDR3 in DNA: TGTGCCAGCAGCGTAGCTTGGGCAGGGTCGGAAGCTTTCTTT.

This chain uses TRBV28 with TRBJ2-2, with a possible D match to TRBD2 (6 bases). The CDR3 extends over 18 amino acids. Germline V gives CDR1 MDHEN, CDR2 SYDVKM. With 8 bases removed from V and 4 bases from J, the gap between germline ends came to 26 bases. CDR3 nucleotides: TGTGCCAGCGGTCTCTCTCGGAGGGATACCCTCGGCACCGGGGAGCTGTTTTTT. It encodes CASGLSRRDTLGTGELFF.